Listed below are T cell receptor beta chains from one sample, sequenced in a study of blood T cell repertoires in COVID-19. Sequencing was performed with immunoSEQ multiplex PCR; in TCRdb, only in-frame clones are kept and a portion is missing. The repertoire holds around 130,000 clones, with around 77% as singletons. Sequencing was done on a sample of peripheral blood. These receptor sequences come from a human donor in a cohort sampled during active COVID-19. CDR3s leave out the opening cysteine and the closing phenylalanine or tryptophan. Each record gives: clone size, V gene, J gene, CDR3 protein. Rows may omit the clone size; those that give it use once, few, many or a size class.

clone size: NA
V gene: TRBV19
J gene: TRBJ1-5
CDR3 protein: ASSMAGSRSNQPQH

clone size: NA
V gene: TRBV6-6
J gene: TRBJ2-7
CDR3 protein: ASSTGTSGRYEQY

clone size: NA
V gene: TRBV4-1
J gene: TRBJ1-5
CDR3 protein: ASSLTREGQPQH

clone size: NA
V gene: TRBV5-6
J gene: TRBJ1-1
CDR3 protein: ASSLLNDRGLTEAF

clone size: once
V gene: TRBV7-8
J gene: TRBJ1-2
CDR3 protein: ASSSGGGYGYT

clone size: NA
V gene: TRBV11-3
J gene: TRBJ2-5
CDR3 protein: ASSSELAAETQY

clone size: NA
V gene: TRBV12-3/TRBV12-4
J gene: TRBJ1-3
CDR3 protein: ASSLTRNTIY

clone size: NA
V gene: TRBV25-1
J gene: TRBJ2-2
CDR3 protein: ASTRPGQGMSGELF

clone size: NA
V gene: TRBV27
J gene: TRBJ1-1
CDR3 protein: ASSRTGGLNMNTEAF

clone size: once
V gene: TRBV13
J gene: TRBJ2-7
CDR3 protein: ASSGSGSHEQY

clone size: NA
V gene: TRBV13
J gene: TRBJ2-2
CDR3 protein: ASSLEGAGTGELF

clone size: few
V gene: TRBV27
J gene: TRBJ1-2
CDR3 protein: ASSGGQGRGGYT

clone size: NA
V gene: TRBV28
J gene: TRBJ2-7
CDR3 protein: ASGAEEQY

clone size: NA
V gene: TRBV30
J gene: TRBJ1-6
CDR3 protein: AWWTGGTSPLH

clone size: NA
V gene: TRBV5-1
J gene: TRBJ1-6
CDR3 protein: ASSQGQGGSSPLH

clone size: NA
V gene: TRBV7-9
J gene: TRBJ2-3
CDR3 protein: ASSNRDSSSTDTQY

clone size: NA
V gene: TRBV19
J gene: TRBJ2-7
CDR3 protein: ASSNSTWLRDEQY

clone size: NA
V gene: TRBV29-1
J gene: TRBJ1-2
CDR3 protein: SVRQGPGYT

clone size: NA
V gene: TRBV4-2
J gene: TRBJ2-7
CDR3 protein: ASSQGDGSSYEQY

clone size: NA
V gene: TRBV19
J gene: TRBJ1-6
CDR3 protein: ASSNTGSSYNSPLH

clone size: NA
V gene: TRBV5-6
J gene: TRBJ2-3
CDR3 protein: ASSLGGQGGTDTQY

clone size: NA
V gene: TRBV20-1
J gene: TRBJ2-7
CDR3 protein: SASSLAGGIEQY

clone size: NA
V gene: TRBV7-3
J gene: TRBJ2-3
CDR3 protein: ASSLGLAGDTQY

clone size: NA
V gene: TRBV7-6
J gene: TRBJ2-1
CDR3 protein: ASSLPGGGWDRNEQF

clone size: NA
V gene: TRBV14
J gene: TRBJ1-2
CDR3 protein: ASSHRQTNYGYT

clone size: NA
V gene: TRBV6-5
J gene: TRBJ2-7
CDR3 protein: ASSQGSYEQY

clone size: once
V gene: TRBV11-3
J gene: TRBJ2-1
CDR3 protein: ASSSTREGYNEQF

clone size: NA
V gene: TRBV12-3/TRBV12-4
J gene: TRBJ2-7
CDR3 protein: ASSLRGTYEQY

clone size: NA
V gene: TRBV5-8
J gene: TRBJ1-2
CDR3 protein: ASSLRPGQGEGYGYT

clone size: NA
V gene: TRBV25-1
J gene: TRBJ2-7
CDR3 protein: ASSTQRQGRSYEQY

clone size: NA
V gene: TRBV4-1
J gene: TRBJ1-2
CDR3 protein: ASSQVGGNGYT

clone size: NA
V gene: TRBV6-5
J gene: TRBJ2-7
CDR3 protein: ASSPTGLNPYEQY

clone size: NA
V gene: TRBV27
J gene: TRBJ2-7
CDR3 protein: ASSLTGGYEQY

clone size: NA
V gene: TRBV6-1
J gene: TRBJ1-2
CDR3 protein: ASSEPDRPIYGYT

clone size: NA
V gene: TRBV6-4
J gene: TRBJ1-5
CDR3 protein: ARGLGQGYPPRDQPQH

clone size: once
V gene: TRBV11-2
J gene: TRBJ2-5
CDR3 protein: ASSPSTTQY

clone size: NA
V gene: TRBV5-8
J gene: TRBJ2-3
CDR3 protein: ASSPGTGSGTDTQY

clone size: NA
V gene: TRBV5-1
J gene: TRBJ1-5
CDR3 protein: ASSSDRVGQPQH

clone size: NA
V gene: TRBV5-4
J gene: TRBJ2-7
CDR3 protein: ASSLVSGSGEQY

clone size: few
V gene: TRBV2
J gene: TRBJ1-2
CDR3 protein: ASRPGQPNYGYT

clone size: NA
V gene: TRBV19
J gene: TRBJ1-2
CDR3 protein: ASTMRGPTYGYT

clone size: NA
V gene: TRBV19
J gene: TRBJ1-5
CDR3 protein: ASSILAGARQPQH

clone size: NA
V gene: TRBV7-9
J gene: TRBJ1-2
CDR3 protein: ASSLGTGIYGYT

clone size: NA
V gene: TRBV15
J gene: TRBJ2-7
CDR3 protein: ATSRNNPTDYEQY

clone size: NA
V gene: TRBV9
J gene: TRBJ2-7
CDR3 protein: ASSVAGSHYEQY

clone size: NA
V gene: TRBV4-2
J gene: TRBJ1-5
CDR3 protein: ASSQDLGAGGNQPQH

clone size: NA
V gene: TRBV5-1
J gene: TRBJ2-7
CDR3 protein: ASSSDGQGFYEQY

clone size: NA
V gene: TRBV27
J gene: TRBJ2-7
CDR3 protein: ASSLLASAYEQY

clone size: NA
V gene: TRBV13
J gene: TRBJ2-7
CDR3 protein: ASSTGLADSYEQY

clone size: NA
V gene: TRBV5-6
J gene: TRBJ1-6
CDR3 protein: ASSLGAHANNSPLH

clone size: NA
V gene: TRBV2
J gene: TRBJ2-7
CDR3 protein: ASRSETGRFYYEQY

clone size: NA
V gene: TRBV27
J gene: TRBJ1-2
CDR3 protein: ASSQGQGGGYT

clone size: NA
V gene: TRBV5-1
J gene: TRBJ2-3
CDR3 protein: ASSLPGTRNTDTQY

clone size: NA
V gene: TRBV27
J gene: TRBJ2-7
CDR3 protein: ASSATVAGVSEQY

clone size: once
V gene: TRBV28
J gene: TRBJ2-7
CDR3 protein: ASSLKGAGGSYEQY

clone size: NA
V gene: TRBV18
J gene: TRBJ2-7
CDR3 protein: ASSPRGPPYEQY

clone size: NA
V gene: TRBV10-3
J gene: TRBJ1-2
CDR3 protein: AISDRGGVGYT

clone size: NA
V gene: TRBV28
J gene: TRBJ2-2
CDR3 protein: ASSLAGTNTGELF